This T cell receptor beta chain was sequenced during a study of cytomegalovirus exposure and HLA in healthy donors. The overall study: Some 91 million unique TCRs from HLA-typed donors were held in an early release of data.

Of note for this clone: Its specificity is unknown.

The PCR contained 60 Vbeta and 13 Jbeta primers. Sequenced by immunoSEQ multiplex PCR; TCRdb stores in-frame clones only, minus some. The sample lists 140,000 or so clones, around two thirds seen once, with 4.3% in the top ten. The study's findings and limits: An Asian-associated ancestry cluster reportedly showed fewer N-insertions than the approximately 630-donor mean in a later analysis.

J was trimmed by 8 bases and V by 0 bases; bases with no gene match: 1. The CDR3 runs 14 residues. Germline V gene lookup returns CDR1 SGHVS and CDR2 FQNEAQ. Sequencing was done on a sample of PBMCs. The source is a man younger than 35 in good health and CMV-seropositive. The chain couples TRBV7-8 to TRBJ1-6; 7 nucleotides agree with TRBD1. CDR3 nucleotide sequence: TGTGCCAGCAGCTTAGCAGGGGGCGATTCACCCCTCCACTTT. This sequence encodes CASSLAGGDSPLHF.